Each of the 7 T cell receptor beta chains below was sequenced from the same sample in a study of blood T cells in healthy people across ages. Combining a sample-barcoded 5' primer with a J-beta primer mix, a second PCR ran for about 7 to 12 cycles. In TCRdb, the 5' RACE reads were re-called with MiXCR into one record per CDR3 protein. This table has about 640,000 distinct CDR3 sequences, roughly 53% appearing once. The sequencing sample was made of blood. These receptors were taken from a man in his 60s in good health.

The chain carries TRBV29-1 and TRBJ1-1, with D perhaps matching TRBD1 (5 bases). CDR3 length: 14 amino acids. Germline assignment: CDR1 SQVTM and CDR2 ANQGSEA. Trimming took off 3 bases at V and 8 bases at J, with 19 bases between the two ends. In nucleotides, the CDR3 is TGCAGCGTTGATGTGTCGGGGACCGGGACCGAAGCTTTCTTT. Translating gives CSVDVSGTGTEAFF. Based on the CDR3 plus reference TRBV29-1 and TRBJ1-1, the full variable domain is SAVISQKPSRDICQRGTSLTIQCQVDSQVTMMFWYRQQPGQSLTLIATANQGSEATYESGFVIDKFPISRPNLTFSTLTVSNMSPEDSSIYLCSVDVSGTGTEAFFGQGTRLTVV.

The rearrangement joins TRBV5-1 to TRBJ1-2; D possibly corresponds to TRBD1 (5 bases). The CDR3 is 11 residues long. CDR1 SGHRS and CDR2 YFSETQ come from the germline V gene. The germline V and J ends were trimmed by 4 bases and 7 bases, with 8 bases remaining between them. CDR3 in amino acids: CASSDSGGYTF. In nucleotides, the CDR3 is TGCGCCAGCAGCGACAGTGGTGGCTACACCTTC.

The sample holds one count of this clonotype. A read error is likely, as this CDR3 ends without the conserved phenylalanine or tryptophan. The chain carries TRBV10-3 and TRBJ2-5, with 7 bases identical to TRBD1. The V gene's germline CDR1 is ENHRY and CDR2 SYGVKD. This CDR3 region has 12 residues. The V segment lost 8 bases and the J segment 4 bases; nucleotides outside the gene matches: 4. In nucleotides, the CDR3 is TGTGCCATCTCTGCAGGGGGAGAGACCCAGTACTTA. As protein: CAISAGGETQYL.

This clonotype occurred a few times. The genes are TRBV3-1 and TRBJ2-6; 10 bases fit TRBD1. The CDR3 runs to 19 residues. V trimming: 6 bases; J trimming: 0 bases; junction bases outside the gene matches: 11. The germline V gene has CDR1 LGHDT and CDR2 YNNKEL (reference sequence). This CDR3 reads CASSRGWDRGFSGANVLTF. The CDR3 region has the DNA TGTGCCAGCAGTCGGGGCTGGGACAGGGGTTTCTCTGGGGCCAACGTCCTGACTTTC.

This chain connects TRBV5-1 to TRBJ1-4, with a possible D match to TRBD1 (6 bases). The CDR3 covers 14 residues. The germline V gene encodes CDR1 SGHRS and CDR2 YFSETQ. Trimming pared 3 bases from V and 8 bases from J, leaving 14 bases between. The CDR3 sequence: CASSSQGDGEKLFF. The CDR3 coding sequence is TGCGCCAGCAGCTCACAGGGTGACGGCGAAAAACTGTTTTTT.

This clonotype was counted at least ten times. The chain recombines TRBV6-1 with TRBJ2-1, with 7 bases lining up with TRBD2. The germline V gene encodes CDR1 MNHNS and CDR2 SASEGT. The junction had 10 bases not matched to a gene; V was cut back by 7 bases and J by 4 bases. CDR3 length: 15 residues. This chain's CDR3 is CASTLLRGGYNEQFF. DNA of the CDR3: TGTGCCAGCACCTTACTTCGCGGGGGTTACAATGAGCAGTTCTTC.

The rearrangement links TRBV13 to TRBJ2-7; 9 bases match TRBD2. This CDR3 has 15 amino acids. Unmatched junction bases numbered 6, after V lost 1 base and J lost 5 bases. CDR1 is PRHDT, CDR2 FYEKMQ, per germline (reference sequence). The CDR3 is CASSLVSGGNDEQYF. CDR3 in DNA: TGTGCCAGCAGCTTAGTTAGCGGGGGTAACGACGAGCAGTACTTC.